This is a list of T cell receptor beta chains from one sample in a study of T cells in tuberculosis. Produced via immunoSEQ multiplex PCR; TCRdb's table is partial and in-frame only. The data hold over 40,000 clones, with 90% to 95% observed a single time. Sequenced input: PBMCs. Receptors originate from a donor between 10 and 35 years old with latent tuberculosis or without tuberculosis infection. The CDR3 runs from the conserved cysteine through the conserved F or W. The order of the fields is D gene, clone size, J gene, V gene, CDR3 DNA, CDR3 protein. D genes are given only for firm matches. The size field is filled for only some rows; it gives once, few, many or a size class.

- | - | TRBJ2-7 | TRBV7-7 | TGTGCCAGCAGCTTATTCAGGGACTACGAGCAGTACTTC | CASSLFRDYEQYF
TRBD2 | - | TRBJ2-1 | TRBV11-2 | TGTGCCAGCAGCCCAAAAAGACTAGCCGAGCAGTTCTTC | CASSPKRLAEQFF
TRBD1 | - | TRBJ1-2 | TRBV7-8 | TGTGCCAGCAGCTCCAGAGGGACAGGGAGAATACACTATGGCTACACCTTC | CASSSRGTGRIHYGYTF
- | - | TRBJ2-1 | TRBV4-1 | TGCGCCAGCAGCCAAGCCCTAGCGCCTTACAATGAGCAGTTCTTC | CASSQALAPYNEQFF
TRBD2 | - | TRBJ2-1 | TRBV5-4 | TGTGCCAGCAGCTTGAGTCGCGGGGGGATCTACAATGAGCAGTTCTTC | CASSLSRGGIYNEQFF
- | - | TRBJ1-5 | TRBV5-1 | TGCGCCAGCAGCTTGGGAGAGTCATTAGGCAATCAGCCCCAGCATTTT | CASSLGESLGNQPQHF
TRBD1 | - | TRBJ2-3 | TRBV2 | TGTGCCACCACCTCCAGACAGGGGGCATGGGATACGCAGTATTTT | CATTSRQGAWDTQYF
- | once | TRBJ2-7 | TRBV6-1 | TGTGCCAGCGAGTTCGGGGACGAGCAGTACTTC | CASEFGDEQYF
- | - | TRBJ2-7 | TRBV7-2 | TGTGCCAGCAGCCCCAGCTCCTACGAGCAGTACTTC | CASSPSSYEQYF
- | - | TRBJ1-4 | TRBV4-1 | TGCGCCAGCAGCCAAGTCCCCGGGGGAGAGGATGAAAAACTGTTTTTT | CASSQVPGGEDEKLFF
- | - | TRBJ2-1 | TRBV9 | TGTGCCAGCAGCGCGAGGGGGACATACAATGAGCAGTTCTTC | CASSARGTYNEQFF
- | - | TRBJ2-3 | TRBV7-3 | TGTGCCAGCAGCTTAACGGCCATCACAGATACGCAGTATTTT | CASSLTAITDTQYF
- | once | TRBJ1-2 | TRBV4-2 | TGTGCCAGCAGCCAGCGAGTCCAGGAATATGGCTACACCTTC | CASSQRVQEYGYTF
- | - | TRBJ2-2 | TRBV9 | TGTGCCAGCAGCGGCGTGGCGGCCTCCGGGGAGCTGTTTTTT | CASSGVAASGELFF
- | - | TRBJ1-1 | TRBV9 | TGTGCCAGCAGCGTAGGTCAGGACACTGAAGCTTTCTTT | CASSVGQDTEAFF
TRBD1 | - | TRBJ2-7 | TRBV5-6 | TGTGCCAGCAGCTCACCCCCCAACAGGGGGATGTTGTACGAGCAGTACTTC | CASSSPPNRGMLYEQYF
- | - | TRBJ1-3 | TRBV7-6 | TGTGCCAGCAGCTTGAGTCTTCGAAACACCATATATTTT | CASSLSLRNTIYF
- | - | TRBJ2-7 | TRBV25-1 | TGTGCCAGCAGCCTATTCTACGAGCAGTACTTC | CASSLFYEQYF
- | - | TRBJ1-5 | TRBV7-9 | TGTGCCAGCAGCCTATATCATGGGGGGTATAGCAATCAGCCCCAGCATTTT | CASSLYHGGYSNQPQHF
TRBD2 | - | TRBJ2-2 | TRBV27 | TGTGCCAGCAGTTGGACTAGCGGGGGGGAGCTGTTTTTT | CASSWTSGGELFF
- | - | TRBJ2-7 | TRBV15 | TGTGCCACCGCGGCCTTCTACGAGCAGTACTTC | CATAAFYEQYF
- | - | TRBJ2-3 | TRBV10-3 | TGTGCCATCAGTGAGTCGGGATCCGCGGGAAGCACAGATACGCAGTATTTT | CAISESGSAGSTDTQYF
TRBD2 | - | TRBJ2-2 | TRBV29-1 | TGCAGTCATTCTAGCGGGAGGGCCGGTACCGGGGAGCTGTTTTTT | CSHSSGRAGTGELFF